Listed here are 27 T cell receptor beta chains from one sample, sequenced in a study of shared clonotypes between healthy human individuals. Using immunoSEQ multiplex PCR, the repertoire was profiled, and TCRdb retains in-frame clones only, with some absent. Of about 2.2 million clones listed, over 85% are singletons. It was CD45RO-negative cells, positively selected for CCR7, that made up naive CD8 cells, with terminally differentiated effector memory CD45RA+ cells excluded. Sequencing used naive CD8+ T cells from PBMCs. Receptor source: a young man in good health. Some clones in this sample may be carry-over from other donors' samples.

This chain's CDR3 is CASSSNFNYGYTF. CDR3 DNA sequence: TGCGCCAGCAGCTCGAACTTTAACTATGGCTACACCTTC. J is TRBJ1-2 and V is TRBV5-1; D remains unclear. The CDR3 consists of 13 residues. V was clipped by 3 bases and J by 1 base, with 7 bases between them. Germline CDR1 is SGHRS and CDR2 is YFSETQ.

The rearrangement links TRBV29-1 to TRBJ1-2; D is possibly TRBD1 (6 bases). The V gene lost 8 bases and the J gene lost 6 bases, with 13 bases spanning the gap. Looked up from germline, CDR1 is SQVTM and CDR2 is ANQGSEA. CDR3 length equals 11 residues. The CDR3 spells CSSRTDDGYTF. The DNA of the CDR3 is TGCAGCTCCCGGACAGACGATGGCTACACCTTC.

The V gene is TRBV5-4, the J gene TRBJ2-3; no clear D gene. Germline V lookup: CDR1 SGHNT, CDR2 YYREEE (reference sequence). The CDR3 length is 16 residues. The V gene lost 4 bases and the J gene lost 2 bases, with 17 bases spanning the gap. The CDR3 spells CASSHDRQALTDTQYF. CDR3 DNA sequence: TGTGCCAGCAGCCATGATAGGCAGGCGCTCACAGATACGCAGTATTTT.

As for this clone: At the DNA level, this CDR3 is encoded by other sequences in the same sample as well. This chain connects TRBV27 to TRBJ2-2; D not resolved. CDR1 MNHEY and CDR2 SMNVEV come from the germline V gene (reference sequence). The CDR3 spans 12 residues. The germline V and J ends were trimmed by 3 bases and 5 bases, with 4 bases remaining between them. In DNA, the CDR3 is TGTGCCAGCAGTTTTCGTACCGGGGAGCTGTTTTTT. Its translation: CASSFRTGELFF.

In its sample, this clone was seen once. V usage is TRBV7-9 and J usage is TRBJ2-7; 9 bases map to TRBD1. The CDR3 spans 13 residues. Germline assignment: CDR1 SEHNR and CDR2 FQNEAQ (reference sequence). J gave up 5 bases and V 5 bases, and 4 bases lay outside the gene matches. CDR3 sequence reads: CASSVGQGHEQYF. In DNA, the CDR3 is TGTGCCAGCAGCGTGGGACAGGGCCACGAGCAGTACTTC.

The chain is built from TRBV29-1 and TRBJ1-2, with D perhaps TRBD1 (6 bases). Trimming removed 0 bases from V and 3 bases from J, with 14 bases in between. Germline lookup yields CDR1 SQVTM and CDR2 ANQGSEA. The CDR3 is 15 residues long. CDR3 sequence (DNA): TGCAGCGTTGAAGATATGGGGGCGCCTCACTATGGCTACACCTTC. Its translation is CSVEDMGAPHYGYTF.

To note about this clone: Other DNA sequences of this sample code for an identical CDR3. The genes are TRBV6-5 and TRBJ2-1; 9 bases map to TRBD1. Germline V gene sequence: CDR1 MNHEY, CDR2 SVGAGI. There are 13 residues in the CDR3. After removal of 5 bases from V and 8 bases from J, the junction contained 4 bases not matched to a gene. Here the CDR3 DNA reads TGTGCCAGCAGTGACAGGGGGGCGGATGAGCAGTTCTTC. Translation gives CASSDRGADEQFF.

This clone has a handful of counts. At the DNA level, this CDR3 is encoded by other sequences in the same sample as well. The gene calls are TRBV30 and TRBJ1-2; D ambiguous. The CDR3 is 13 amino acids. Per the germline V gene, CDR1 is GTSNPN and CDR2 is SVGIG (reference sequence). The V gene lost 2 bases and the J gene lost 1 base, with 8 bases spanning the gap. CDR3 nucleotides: TGTGCCTGGAGTCCAGGTGATAACTATGGCTACACCTTC. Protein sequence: CAWSPGDNYGYTF.

In DNA, the CDR3 is TGTGCCAGCAGCTTAGTCCGGCTGAGAACTGAAGCTTTCTTT. It specifies CASSLVRLRTEAFF. The rearrangement links TRBV7-8 to TRBJ1-1; unclear D gene. Germline values: CDR1 SGHVS, CDR2 FQNEAQ. The CDR3 spans 14 residues. Deletions cut 1 base from V and 5 bases from J, with 11 bases between.

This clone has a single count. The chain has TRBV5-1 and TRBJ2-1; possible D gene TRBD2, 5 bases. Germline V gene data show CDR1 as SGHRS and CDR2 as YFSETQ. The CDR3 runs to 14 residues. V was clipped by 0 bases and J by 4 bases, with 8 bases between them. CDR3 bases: TGCGCCAGCAGCTTGGATCTAGCTTACAATGAGCAGTTCTTC. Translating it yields CASSLDLAYNEQFF. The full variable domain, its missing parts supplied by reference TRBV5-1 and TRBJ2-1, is KAGVTQTPRYLIKTRGQQVTLSCSPISGHRSVSWYQQTPGQGLQFLFEYFSETQRNKGNFPGRFSGRQFSNSRSEMNVSTLELGDSALYLCASSLDLAYNEQFFGPGTRLTVL.

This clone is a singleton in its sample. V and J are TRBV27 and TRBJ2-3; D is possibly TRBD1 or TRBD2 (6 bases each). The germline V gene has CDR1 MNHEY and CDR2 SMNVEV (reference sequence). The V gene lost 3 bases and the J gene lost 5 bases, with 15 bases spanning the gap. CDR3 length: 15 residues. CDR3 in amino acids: CASSFIRGREDTQYF. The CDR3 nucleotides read TGTGCCAGCAGTTTTATCCGGGGGCGCGAAGATACGCAGTATTTT.

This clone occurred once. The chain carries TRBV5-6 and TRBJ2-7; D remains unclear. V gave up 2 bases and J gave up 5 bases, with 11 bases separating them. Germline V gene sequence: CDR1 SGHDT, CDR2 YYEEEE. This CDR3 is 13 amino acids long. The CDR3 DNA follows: TGTGCCAGCAGCTTCCGGCTGTCGGACGAGCAGTACTTC. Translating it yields CASSFRLSDEQYF. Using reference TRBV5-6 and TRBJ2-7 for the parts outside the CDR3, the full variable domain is DAGVTQSPTHLIKTRGQQVTLRCSPKSGHDTVSWYQQALGQGPQFIFQYYEEEERQRGNFPDRFSGHQFPNYSSELNVNALLLGDSALYLCASSFRLSDEQYFGPGTRLTVT.

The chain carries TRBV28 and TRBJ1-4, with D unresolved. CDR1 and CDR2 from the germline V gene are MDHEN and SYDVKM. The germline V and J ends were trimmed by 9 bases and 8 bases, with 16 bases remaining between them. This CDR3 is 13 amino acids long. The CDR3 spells CASRELREEKLFF. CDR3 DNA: TGTGCCAGTCGAGAGCTGAGGGAGGAAAAACTGTTTTTT.

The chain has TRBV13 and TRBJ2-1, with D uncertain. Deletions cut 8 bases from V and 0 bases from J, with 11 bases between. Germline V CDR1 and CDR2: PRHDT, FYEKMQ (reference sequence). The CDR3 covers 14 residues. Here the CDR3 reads CASRPPSSYNEQFF. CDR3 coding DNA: TGTGCCAGCCGCCCCCCGAGCTCCTACAATGAGCAGTTCTTC.

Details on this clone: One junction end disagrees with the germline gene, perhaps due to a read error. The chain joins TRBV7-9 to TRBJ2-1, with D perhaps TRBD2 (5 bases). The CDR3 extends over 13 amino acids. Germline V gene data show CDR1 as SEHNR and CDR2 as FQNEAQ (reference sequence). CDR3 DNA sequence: TGTGCCAGCAGCCTAGCCAGTAGTCGAGAGCAGTTCTTC. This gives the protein CASSLASSREQFF.

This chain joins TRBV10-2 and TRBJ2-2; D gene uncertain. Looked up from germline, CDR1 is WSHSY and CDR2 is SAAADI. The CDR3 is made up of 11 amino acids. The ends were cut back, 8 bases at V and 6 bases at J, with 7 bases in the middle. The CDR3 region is CASVGSGELFF. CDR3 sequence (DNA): TGCGCCAGCGTCGGGTCCGGGGAGCTGTTTTTT.

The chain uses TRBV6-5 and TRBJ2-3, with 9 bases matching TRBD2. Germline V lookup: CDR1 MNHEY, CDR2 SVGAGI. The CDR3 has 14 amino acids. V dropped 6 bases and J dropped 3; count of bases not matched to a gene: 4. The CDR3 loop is CASRSGLATDTQYF. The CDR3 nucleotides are TGTGCCAGCAGATCGGGACTAGCTACAGATACGCAGTATTTT.

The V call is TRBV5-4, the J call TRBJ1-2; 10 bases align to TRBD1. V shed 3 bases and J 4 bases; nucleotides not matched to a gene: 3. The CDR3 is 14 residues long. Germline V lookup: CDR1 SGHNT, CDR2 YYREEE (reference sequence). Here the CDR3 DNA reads TGTGCCAGCAGCTCCCGGGACAGGGGCTATGGCTACACCTTC. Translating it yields CASSSRDRGYGYTF.

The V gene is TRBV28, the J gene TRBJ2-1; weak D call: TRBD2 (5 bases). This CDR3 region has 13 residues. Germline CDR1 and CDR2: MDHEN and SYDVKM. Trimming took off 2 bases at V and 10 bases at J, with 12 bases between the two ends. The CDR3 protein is CASSLGLLAEQFF. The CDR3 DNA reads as TGTGCCAGCAGTTTAGGTTTGTTAGCGGAGCAGTTCTTC.

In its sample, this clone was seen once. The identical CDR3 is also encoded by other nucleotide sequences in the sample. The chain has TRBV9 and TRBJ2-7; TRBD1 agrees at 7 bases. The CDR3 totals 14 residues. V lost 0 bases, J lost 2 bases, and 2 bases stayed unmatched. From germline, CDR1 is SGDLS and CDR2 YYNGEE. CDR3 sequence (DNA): TGTGCCAGCAGCGTAGGAGACAGGGCCTACGAGCAGTACTTC. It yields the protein CASSVGDRAYEQYF.

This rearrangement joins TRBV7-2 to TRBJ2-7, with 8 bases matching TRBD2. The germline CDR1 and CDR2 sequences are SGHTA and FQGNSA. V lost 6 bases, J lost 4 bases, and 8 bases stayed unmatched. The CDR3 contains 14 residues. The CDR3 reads CASREVGGEYEQYF. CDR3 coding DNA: TGTGCCAGCAGGGAGGTCGGGGGGGAGTACGAGCAGTACTTC.

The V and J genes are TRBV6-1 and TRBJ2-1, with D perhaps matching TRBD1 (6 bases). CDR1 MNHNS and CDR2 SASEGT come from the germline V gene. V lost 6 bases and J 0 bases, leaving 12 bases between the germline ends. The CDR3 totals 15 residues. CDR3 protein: CASSRRDTSYNEQFF. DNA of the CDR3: TGTGCCAGCAGCCGCCGGGACACCTCCTACAATGAGCAGTTCTTC.

The CDR3 region is CAIHGSAHPPGELFF. The DNA for the CDR3 is TGTGCCATCCATGGTTCCGCCCATCCACCCGGGGAGCTGTTTTTT. The chain carries TRBV10-3 and TRBJ2-2; D remains ambiguous. Germline V gene lookup returns CDR1 ENHRY and CDR2 SYGVKD. V was shortened by 8 bases and J by 6 bases, with 19 bases between the two germline ends. The CDR3 extends over 15 amino acids.

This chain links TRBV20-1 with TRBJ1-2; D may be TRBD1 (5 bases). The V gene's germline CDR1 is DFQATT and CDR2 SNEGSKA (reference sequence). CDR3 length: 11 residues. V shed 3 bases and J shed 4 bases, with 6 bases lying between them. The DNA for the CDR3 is TGCAGTGCTAGCGGGGCCTATGGCTACACCTTC. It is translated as CSASGAYGYTF.

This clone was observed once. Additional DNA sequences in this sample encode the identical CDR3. The CDR3 DNA reads as TGTGCCAGCAGCACCTATTTCCACTATGGCTACACCTTC. Its translation: CASSTYFHYGYTF. V gene TRBV9 combines with J gene TRBJ1-2; D gene ambiguous. The CDR3 extends over 13 amino acids. The V and J ends lost 4 bases and 3 bases respectively, with 10 bases between them. Germline CDR1 SGDLS, CDR2 YYNGEE.

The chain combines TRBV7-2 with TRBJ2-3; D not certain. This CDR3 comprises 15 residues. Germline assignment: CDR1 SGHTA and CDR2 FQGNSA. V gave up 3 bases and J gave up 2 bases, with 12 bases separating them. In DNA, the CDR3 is TGTGCCAGCAGCTTTCGCTCGGCGGACACAGATACGCAGTATTTT. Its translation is CASSFRSADTDTQYF.

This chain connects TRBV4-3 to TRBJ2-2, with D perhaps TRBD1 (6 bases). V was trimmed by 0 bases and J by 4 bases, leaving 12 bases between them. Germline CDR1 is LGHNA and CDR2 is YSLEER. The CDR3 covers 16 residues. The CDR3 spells CASSQEARGGTGELFF. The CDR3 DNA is TGCGCCAGCAGCCAAGAAGCCCGAGGGGGCACCGGGGAGCTGTTTTTT.